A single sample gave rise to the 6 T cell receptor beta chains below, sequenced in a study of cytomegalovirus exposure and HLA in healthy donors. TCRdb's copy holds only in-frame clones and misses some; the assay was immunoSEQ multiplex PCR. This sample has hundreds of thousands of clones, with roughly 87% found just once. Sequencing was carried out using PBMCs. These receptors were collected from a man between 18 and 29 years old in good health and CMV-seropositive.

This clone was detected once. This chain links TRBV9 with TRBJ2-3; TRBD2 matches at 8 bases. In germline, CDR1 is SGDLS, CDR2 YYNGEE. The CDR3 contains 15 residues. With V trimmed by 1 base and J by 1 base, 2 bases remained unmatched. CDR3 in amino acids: CASSVSGRGTDTQYF. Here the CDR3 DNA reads TGTGCCAGCAGCGTAAGCGGGAGAGGCACAGATACGCAGTATTTT.

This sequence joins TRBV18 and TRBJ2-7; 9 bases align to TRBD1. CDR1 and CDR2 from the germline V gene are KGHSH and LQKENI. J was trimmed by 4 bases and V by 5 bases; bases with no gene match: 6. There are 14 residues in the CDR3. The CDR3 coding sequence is TGTGCCAGCTCAATAAACAGGGGGCGGTACGAGCAGTACTTC. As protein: CASSINRGRYEQYF.

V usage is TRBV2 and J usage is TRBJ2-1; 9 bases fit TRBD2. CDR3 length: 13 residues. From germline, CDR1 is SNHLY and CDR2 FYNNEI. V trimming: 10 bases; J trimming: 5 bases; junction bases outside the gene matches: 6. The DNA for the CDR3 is TGTGCCACCCGGCTAGCGGGAAACAATGAGCAGTTCTTC. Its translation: CATRLAGNNEQFF. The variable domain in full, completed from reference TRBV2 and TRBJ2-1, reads EPEVTQTPSHQVTQMGQEVILRCVPISNHLYFYWYRQILGQKVEFLVSFYNNEISEKSEIFDDQFSVERPDGSNFTLKIRSTKLEDSAMYFCATRLAGNNEQFFGPGTRLTVL.

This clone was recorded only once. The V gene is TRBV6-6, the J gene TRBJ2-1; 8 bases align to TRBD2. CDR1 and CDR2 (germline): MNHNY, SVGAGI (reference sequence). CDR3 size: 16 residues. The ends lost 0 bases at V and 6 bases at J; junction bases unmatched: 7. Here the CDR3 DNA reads TGTGCCAGCAGTTACTCGACGGGGGGGATGATCAATGAGCAGTTCTTC. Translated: CASSYSTGGMINEQFF.

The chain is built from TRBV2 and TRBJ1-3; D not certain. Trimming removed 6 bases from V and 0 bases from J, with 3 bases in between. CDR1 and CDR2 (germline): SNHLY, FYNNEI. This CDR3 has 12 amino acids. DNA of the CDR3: TGTGCCAGCAGGCTCTCTGGAAACACCATATATTTT. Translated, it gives CASRLSGNTIYF.

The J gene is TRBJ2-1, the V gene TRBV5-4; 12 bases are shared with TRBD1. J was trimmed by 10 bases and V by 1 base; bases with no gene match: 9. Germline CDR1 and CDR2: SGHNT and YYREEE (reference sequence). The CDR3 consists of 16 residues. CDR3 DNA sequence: TGTGCCAGCAGCTTGTCCGGGACAGGGGGCTTTCGGGAGCAGTTCTTC. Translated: CASSLSGTGGFREQFF.